These 12 T cell receptor beta chains were sequenced from one sample in a study of blood T cells in healthy people across ages. The use of a sample-barcoded 5' primer and a J-beta primer mix characterized a second PCR of about 7 to 12 cycles. TCRdb ran MiXCR on the 5' RACE reads and lists one entry per CDR3 protein. The data show about 730,000 distinct CDR3 sequences, about 40% seen once. Sequenced material: blood. These receptor sequences come from a woman aged 60-75 years in good health.

This clonotype showed up many times. The gene calls are TRBV6-6 and TRBJ2-5; D not certain. Germline CDR1 MNHNY, CDR2 SVGAGI (reference sequence). The CDR3 contains 12 residues. V lost 8 bases and J lost 4, with 11 bases in between. CDR3 residues: CASGIMGETQYF. The DNA of the CDR3 is TGTGCCAGCGGTATAATGGGAGAGACCCAGTACTTC.

Comments on this clonotype: A much larger clone is a single base away; this may be a read error. The chain is built from TRBV7-2 and TRBJ2-5, with 8 bases lining up with TRBD2. The CDR3 contains 15 residues. Looked up from germline, CDR1 is SGHTA and CDR2 is FQGNSA. The CDR3, as DNA: TGTGCCGGCAGACAACCGGGACTAGGCCAAGAGACCCAGTACTTC. This encodes CAGRQPGLGQETQYF.

This clonotype occurred many times. The chain links TRBV25-1 to TRBJ1-2; no clear D gene. There are 14 residues in the CDR3. Germline V gene lookup returns CDR1 MGHDK and CDR2 SYGVNS. V dropped 6 bases and J dropped 6 bases, with 17 bases sitting between them. The CDR3 here is CASSTVFREDGYTF. As DNA, the CDR3 is TGTGCCAGCAGCACCGTTTTTAGGGAGGATGGCTACACCTTC.

The rearrangement uses TRBV7-3 and TRBJ2-6, with a possible D match to TRBD2 (5 bases). The CDR3 contains 18 residues. V was pared by 2 bases and J by 2 bases, with 16 bases between. The germline V gene has CDR1 SGHTA and CDR2 FQGTGA. The DNA for the CDR3 is TGTGCCAGCAGCTTAGGCCTCGGGATAGGAGCTGGGGCCAACGTCCTGACTTTC. Protein sequence: CASSLGLGIGAGANVLTF.

This sequence joins TRBV20-1 and TRBJ1-1; 9 positions match TRBD1. Trimming took 5 bases from V and 3 from J; bases not matched to a gene: 16. The germline V gene has CDR1 DFQATT and CDR2 SNEGSKA (reference sequence). The CDR3 sequence is 17 residues long. CDR3 DNA sequence: TGCAGTGCTTTTCCAGGGACAGGGCATCGAGGGGACACTGAAGCTTTCTTT. Its translation: CSAFPGTGHRGDTEAFF.

This clonotype came up a few times. This chain links TRBV5-6 with TRBJ1-4, with 8 bases aligning to TRBD1. Germline CDR1 is SGHDT and CDR2 is YYEEEE. The V segment lost 8 bases and the J segment 10 bases; nucleotides outside the gene matches: 16. This CDR3 comprises 15 residues. CDR3 sequence reads: CASSPYSGGAGKLFF. CDR3 nucleotides: TGTGCCAGTAGCCCCTACTCAGGGGGCGCCGGAAAACTGTTTTTT.

The rearrangement uses TRBV7-2 and TRBJ2-5; 8 bases line up with TRBD1. Trimming cost V 6 bases and J 5 bases; bases outside gene matches: 8. Germline values: CDR1 SGHTA, CDR2 FQGNSA. The CDR3 runs to 14 residues. CDR3 sequence (DNA): TGTGCCAGCAGGCCAGGGGGCGGTGGGGAGACCCAGTACTTC. This encodes CASRPGGGGETQYF.

This clonotype was seen a handful of times. The gene calls are TRBV5-1 and TRBJ2-1; no definite D call. Trimming took 2 bases from V and 0 from J, leaving 12 bases between them. The CDR3 is 16 residues long. CDR1 and CDR2 from the germline V gene are SGHRS and YFSETQ. CDR3 loop: CASSFGLGSSYNEQFF. For the CDR3, the DNA is TGCGCCAGCAGCTTCGGGCTTGGCAGCTCCTACAATGAGCAGTTCTTC.

This chain uses TRBV29-1 with TRBJ2-4; possibly TRBD1 for D (6 bases). The V gene's germline CDR1 is SQVTM and CDR2 ANQGSEA. The CDR3 covers 14 residues. Trimming took 4 bases from V and 1 from J, leaving 11 bases between them. The CDR3 DNA reads TGCAGCGTTGTCCCCACAGGGGCCAAAAACATTCAGTACTTC. Amino acid sequence: CSVVPTGAKNIQYF. Supplemented by reference TRBV29-1 and TRBJ2-4, the full variable domain reads SAVISQKPSRDICQRGTSLTIQCQVDSQVTMMFWYRQQPGQSLTLIATANQGSEATYESGFVIDKFPISRPNLTFSTLTVSNMSPEDSSIYLCSVVPTGAKNIQYFGAGTRLSVL.

The chain couples TRBV7-2 to TRBJ2-7, with D perhaps matching TRBD2 (5 bases). V lost 5 bases, J lost 4 bases, and 12 bases lay in between. Germline loops: CDR1 SGHTA, CDR2 FQGNSA. This CDR3 spans 13 amino acids. The CDR3 reads CASSTRSSYEQYF. CDR3 bases: TGTGCCAGCAGCACTAGGTCTAGTTACGAGCAGTACTTC.

The chain is built from TRBV6-1 and TRBJ1-6; D perhaps matches TRBD1 (5 bases). Germline CDR1 MNHNS, CDR2 SASEGT. The V end was cut by 6 bases, the J end by 9 bases, with 18 bases between. CDR3 length: 15 residues. The DNA of the CDR3 is TGTGCCAGCAGCCGGGGCCGGGTTGAAGGTTCACCCCTCCACTTT. Its translation is CASSRGRVEGSPLHF.

About this clonotype itself: A read error may be the cause here, since a much bigger clone is one base away. The chain has TRBV6-2 or TRBV6-3 and TRBJ2-3; the match to TRBD2 covers 7 bases. Germline lookup yields CDR1 MNHEY and CDR2 SVGEGT. Trimming at V came to 0 bases and at J to 8 bases, leaving 11 bases not matched to a gene. CDR3 length: 16 amino acids. This chain's CDR3 is CASSYSAGEGQGTQYF. The CDR3, as DNA: TGTGCCAGCAGTTACTCGGCGGGAGAAGGTCAAGGTACGCAGTATTTT.